Reported below is one T cell receptor (beta chain). The data were obtained in a study of blood T cell repertoires in COVID-19. About the research overall: The United States, Italy and Spain provided the acute and convalescent COVID-19 samples. T cells, B-cell-depleted T cells, or PBMCs supplied cDNA or gDNA.

V lost 8 bases to trimming and J lost 4 bases; unmatched junction nucleotides: 18. Germline V lookup: CDR1 LNHDA, CDR2 SQIVND (reference sequence). The CDR3 has 17 residues. In the original workflow: How many nucleated cells were present was estimated from reference gene primer amplification. Profiling relied on immunoSEQ multiplex PCR, and the TCRdb table lists in-frame clones only, not all of them. V and J calls and clone size are copied from that table; D and trimming were computed from the DNA. The sample lists about 42,000 clones; about 86% were seen once. This sequence was found in a man between 65 and 79 years old with acute or convalescent COVID-19. The chain is built from TRBV19 and TRBJ1-1; TRBD1 agrees at 8 bases. Sequencing was carried out using peripheral blood. CDR3 sequence (DNA): TGTGCCAGTGGAATTGGACAGGGAATGGGTATCGGCACTGAAGCTTTCTTT. Translating gives CASGIGQGMGIGTEAFF.